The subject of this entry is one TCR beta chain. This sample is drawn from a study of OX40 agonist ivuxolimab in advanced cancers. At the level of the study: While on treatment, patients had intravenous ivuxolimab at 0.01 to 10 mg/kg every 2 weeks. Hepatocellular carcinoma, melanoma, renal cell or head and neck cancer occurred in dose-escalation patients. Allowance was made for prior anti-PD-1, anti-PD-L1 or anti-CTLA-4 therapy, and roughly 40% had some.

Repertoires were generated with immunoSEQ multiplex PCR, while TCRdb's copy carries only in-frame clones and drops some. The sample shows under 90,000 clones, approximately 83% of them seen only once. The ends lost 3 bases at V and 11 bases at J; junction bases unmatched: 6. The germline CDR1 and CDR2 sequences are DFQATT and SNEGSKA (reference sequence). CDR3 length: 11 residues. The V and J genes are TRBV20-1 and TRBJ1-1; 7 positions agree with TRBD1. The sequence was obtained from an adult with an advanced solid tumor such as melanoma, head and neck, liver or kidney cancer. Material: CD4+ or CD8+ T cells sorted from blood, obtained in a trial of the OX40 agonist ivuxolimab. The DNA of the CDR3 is TGCAGTGCTAGCCAGGGGGAATGGGCTTTCTTT. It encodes CSASQGEWAFF.